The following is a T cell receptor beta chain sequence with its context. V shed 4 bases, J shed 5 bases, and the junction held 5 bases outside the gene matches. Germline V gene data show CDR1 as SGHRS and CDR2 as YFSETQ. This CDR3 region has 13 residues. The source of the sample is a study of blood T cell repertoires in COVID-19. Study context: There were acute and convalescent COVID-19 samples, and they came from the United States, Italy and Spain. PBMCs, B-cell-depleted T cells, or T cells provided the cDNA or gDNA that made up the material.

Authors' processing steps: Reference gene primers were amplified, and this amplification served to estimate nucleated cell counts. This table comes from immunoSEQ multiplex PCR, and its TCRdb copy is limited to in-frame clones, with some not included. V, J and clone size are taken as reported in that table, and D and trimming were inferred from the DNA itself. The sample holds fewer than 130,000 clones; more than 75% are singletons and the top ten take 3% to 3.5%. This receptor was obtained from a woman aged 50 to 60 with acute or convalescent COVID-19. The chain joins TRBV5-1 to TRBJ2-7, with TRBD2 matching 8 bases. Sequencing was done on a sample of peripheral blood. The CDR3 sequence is CASSPGRVDEQYF. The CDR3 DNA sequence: TGCGCCAGCAGCCCCGGGAGGGTCGACGAGCAGTACTTC.